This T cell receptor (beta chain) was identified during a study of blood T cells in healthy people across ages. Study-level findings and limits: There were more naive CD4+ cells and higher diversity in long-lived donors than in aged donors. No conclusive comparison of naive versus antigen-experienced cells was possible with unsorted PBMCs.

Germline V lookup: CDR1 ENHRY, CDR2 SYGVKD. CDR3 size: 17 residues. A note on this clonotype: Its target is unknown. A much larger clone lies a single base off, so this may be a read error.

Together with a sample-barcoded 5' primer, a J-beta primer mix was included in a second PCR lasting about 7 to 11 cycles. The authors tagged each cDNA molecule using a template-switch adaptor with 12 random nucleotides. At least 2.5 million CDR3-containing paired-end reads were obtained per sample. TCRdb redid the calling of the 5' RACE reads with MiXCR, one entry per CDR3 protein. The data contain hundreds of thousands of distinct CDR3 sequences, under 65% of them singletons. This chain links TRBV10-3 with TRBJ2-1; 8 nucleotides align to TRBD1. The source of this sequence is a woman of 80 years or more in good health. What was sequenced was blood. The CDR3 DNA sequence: TGTGCCATCACCCCAGGGACAGGATCTAGATCCTACAATGAGCAGGTCTTC. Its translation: CAITPGTGSRSYNEQVF.